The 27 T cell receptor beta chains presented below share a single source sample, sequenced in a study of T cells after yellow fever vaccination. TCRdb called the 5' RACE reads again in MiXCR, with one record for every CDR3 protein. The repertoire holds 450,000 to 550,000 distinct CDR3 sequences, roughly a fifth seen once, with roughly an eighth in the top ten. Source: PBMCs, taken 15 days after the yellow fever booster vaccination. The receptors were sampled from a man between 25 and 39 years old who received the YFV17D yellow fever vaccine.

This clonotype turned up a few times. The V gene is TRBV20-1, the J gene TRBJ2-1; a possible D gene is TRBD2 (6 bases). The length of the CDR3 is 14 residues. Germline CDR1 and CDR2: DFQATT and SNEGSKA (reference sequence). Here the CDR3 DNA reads TGCAGCGGCACGGGACTTTTATCCTACAATGAGCAGTTCTTC. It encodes CSGTGLLSYNEQFF.

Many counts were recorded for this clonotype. The CDR3 region has the DNA TGCAGCGTGACCCGGGACGGATATGGCTACACCTTC. Its protein is CSVTRDGYGYTF. The gene calls are TRBV29-1 and TRBJ1-2; D is perhaps TRBD1 (5 bases). The CDR3 loop spans 12 amino acids. Germline lookup yields CDR1 SQVTM and CDR2 ANQGSEA. With 6 bases removed from V and 5 bases from J, the gap between germline ends came to 13 bases.

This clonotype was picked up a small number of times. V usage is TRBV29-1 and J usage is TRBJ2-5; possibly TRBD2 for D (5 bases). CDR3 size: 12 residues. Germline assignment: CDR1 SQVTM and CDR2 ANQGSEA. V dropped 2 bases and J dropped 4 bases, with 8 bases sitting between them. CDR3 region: CSVESSRETQYF. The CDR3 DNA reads TGCAGCGTTGAATCTAGCAGAGAGACCCAGTACTTC.

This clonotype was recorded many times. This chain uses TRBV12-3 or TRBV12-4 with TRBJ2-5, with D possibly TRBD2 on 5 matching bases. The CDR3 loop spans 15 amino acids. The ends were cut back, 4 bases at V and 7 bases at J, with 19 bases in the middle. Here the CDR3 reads CASSSLTRRRGTQYF. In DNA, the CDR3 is TGTGCCAGCAGTTCTTTGACGCGACGCCGGGGGACCCAGTACTTC.

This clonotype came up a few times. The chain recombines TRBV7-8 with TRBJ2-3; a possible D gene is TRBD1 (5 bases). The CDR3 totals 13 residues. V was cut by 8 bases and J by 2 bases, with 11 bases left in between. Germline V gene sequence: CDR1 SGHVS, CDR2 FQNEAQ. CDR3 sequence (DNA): TGTGCCAGCCAGGGCAGAAACACAGATACGCAGTATTTT. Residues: CASQGRNTDTQYF. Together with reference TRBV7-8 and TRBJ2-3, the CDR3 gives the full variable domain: GAGVSQSPRYKVAKRGQDVALRCDPISGHVSLFWYQQALGQGPEFLTYFQNEAQLDKSGLPSDRFFAERPEGSVSTLKIQRTQQEDSAVYLCASQGRNTDTQYFGPGTRLTVL.

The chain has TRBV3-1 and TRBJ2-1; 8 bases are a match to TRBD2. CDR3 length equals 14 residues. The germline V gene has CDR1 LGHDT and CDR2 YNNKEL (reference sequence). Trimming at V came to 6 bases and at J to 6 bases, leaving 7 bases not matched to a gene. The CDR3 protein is CASRPGLEANEQFF. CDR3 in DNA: TGTGCCAGCAGACCGGGACTAGAAGCCAATGAGCAGTTCTTC.

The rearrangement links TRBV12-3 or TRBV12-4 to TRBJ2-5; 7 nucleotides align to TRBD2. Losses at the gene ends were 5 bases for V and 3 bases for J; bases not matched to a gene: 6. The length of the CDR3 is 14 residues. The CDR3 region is CASSQFGGEETQYF. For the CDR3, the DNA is TGTGCCAGCAGTCAGTTTGGGGGGGAAGAGACCCAGTACTTC.

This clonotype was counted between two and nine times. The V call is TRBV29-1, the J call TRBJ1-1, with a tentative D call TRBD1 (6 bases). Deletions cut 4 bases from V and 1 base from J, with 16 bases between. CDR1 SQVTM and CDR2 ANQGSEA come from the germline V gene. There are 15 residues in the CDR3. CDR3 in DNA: TGCAGCGTTGGGTGGGGGGGACATCGGAACACTGAAGCTTTCTTT. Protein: CSVGWGGHRNTEAFF.

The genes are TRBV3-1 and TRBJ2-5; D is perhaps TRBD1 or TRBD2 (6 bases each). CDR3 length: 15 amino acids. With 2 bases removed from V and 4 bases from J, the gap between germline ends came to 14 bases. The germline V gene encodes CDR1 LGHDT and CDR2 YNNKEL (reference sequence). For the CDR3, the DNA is TGTGCCAGCAGCCAAACAGGGAGGTATGGAGAGACCCAGTACTTC. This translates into CASSQTGRYGETQYF.

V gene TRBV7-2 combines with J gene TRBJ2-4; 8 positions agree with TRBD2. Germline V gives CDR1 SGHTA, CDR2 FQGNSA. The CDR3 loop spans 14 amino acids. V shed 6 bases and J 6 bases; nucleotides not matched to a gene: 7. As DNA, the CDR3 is TGTGCCAGCAGGATTCCGGGACTAGGAAACATTCAGTACTTC. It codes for CASRIPGLGNIQYF.

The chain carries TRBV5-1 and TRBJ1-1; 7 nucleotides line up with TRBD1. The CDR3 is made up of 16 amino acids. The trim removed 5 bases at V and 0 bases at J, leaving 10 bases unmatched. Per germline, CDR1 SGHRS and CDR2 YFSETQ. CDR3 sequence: CASRYWTGSLNTEAFF. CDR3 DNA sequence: TGCGCCAGCAGATACTGGACAGGCTCCTTGAACACTGAAGCTTTCTTT.

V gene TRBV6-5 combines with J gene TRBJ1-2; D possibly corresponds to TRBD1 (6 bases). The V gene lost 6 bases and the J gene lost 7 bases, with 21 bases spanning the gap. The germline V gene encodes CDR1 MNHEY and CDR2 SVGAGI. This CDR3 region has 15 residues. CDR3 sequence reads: CASRPHGQPLAGYTF. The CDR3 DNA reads TGTGCCAGCAGACCCCATGGACAGCCCCTGGCTGGCTACACCTTC.

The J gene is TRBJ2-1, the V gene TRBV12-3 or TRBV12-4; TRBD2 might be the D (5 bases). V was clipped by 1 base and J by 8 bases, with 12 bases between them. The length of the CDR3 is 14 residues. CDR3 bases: TGTGCCAGCAGTTTAGGGGCCGGGAACGATGAGCAGTTCTTC. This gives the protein CASSLGAGNDEQFF.

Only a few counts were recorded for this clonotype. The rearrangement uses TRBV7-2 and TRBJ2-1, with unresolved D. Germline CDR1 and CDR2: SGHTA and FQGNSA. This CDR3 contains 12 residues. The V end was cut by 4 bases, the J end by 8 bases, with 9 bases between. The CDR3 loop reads CASSSFVDEQFF. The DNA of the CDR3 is TGTGCCAGCAGCTCGTTCGTGGATGAGCAGTTCTTC.

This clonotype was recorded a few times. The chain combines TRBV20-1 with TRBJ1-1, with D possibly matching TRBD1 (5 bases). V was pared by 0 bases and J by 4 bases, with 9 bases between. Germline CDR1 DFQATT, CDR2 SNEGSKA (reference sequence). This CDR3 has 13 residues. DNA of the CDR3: TGCAGTGCTAGAGATGGCAGGGCCACTGAAGCTTTCTTT. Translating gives CSARDGRATEAFF.

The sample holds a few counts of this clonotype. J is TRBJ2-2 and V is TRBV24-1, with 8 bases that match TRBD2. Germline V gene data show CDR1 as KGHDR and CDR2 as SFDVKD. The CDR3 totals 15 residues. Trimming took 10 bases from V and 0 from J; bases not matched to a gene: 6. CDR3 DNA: TGTGCCACTGCCGCTAGCGGGTCGAACACCGGGGAGCTGTTTTTT. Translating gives CATAASGSNTGELFF.

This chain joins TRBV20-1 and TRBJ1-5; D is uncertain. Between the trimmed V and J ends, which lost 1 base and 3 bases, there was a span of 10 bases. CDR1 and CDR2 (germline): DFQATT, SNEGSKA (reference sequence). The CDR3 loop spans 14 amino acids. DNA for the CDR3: TGCAGTGCTAGAGCCGGGAAGGTCAATCAGCCCCAGCATTTT. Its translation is CSARAGKVNQPQHF.

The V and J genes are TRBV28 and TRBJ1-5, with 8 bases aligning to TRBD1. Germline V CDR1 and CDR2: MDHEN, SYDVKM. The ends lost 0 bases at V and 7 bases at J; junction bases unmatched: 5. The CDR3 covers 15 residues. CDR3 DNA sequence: TGTGCCAGCAGTTTATGGGGGGGGACAGGCCAGCCCCAGCATTTT. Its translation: CASSLWGGTGQPQHF.

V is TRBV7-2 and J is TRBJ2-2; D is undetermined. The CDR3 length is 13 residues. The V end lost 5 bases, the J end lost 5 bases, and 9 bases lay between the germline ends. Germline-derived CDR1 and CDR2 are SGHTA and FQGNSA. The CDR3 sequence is CASSRTVTGELFF. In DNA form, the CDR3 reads TGTGCCAGCAGCCGCACGGTTACCGGGGAGCTGTTTTTT.

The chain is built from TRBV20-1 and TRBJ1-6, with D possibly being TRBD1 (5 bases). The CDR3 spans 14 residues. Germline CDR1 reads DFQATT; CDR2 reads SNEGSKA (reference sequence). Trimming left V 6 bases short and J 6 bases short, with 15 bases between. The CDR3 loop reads CSARPGLANSPLHF. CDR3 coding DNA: TGCAGTGCCAGACCGGGACTGGCTAATTCACCCCTCCACTTT.

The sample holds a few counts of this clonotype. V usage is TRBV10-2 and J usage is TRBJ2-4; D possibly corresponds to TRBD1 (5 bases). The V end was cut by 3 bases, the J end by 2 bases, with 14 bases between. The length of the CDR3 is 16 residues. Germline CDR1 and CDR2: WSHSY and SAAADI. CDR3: CASSEGQGGTKNIQYF. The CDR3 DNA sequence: TGCGCCAGCAGTGAAGGCCAGGGTGGGACCAAAAACATTCAGTACTTC.

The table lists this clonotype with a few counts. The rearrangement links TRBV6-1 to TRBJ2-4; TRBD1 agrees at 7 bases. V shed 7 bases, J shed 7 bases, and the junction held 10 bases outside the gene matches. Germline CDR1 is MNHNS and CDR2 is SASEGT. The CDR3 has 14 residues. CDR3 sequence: CASIPPGRGNIQYF. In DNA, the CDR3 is TGTGCCAGCATCCCCCCGGGCAGGGGGAACATTCAGTACTTC.

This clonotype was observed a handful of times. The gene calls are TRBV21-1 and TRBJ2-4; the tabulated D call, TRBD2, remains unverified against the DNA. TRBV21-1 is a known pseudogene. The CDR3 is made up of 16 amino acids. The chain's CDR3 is CASSQARALRGNIQYF. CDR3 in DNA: TGTGCCAGCAGCCAAGCCAGGGCCCTTAGGGGTAACATTCAGTACTTC.

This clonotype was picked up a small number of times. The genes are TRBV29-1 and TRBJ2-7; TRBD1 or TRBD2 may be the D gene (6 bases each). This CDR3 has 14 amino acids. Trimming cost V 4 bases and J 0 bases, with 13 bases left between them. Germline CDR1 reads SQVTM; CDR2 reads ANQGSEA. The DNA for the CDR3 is TGCAGCGTTGTGGCCAGGGGAGGCTCCTACGAGCAGTACTTC. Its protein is CSVVARGGSYEQYF.

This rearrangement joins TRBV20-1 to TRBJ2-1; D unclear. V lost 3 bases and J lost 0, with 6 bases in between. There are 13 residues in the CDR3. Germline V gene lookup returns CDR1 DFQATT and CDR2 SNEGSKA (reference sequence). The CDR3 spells CSASHSSYNEQFF. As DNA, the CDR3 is TGCAGTGCTAGCCACAGCTCCTACAATGAGCAGTTCTTC.

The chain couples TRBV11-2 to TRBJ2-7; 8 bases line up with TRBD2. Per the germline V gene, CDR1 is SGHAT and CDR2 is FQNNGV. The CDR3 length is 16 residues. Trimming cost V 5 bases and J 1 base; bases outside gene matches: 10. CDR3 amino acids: CASSPKGASGSYEQYF. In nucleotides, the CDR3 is TGTGCCAGCAGCCCAAAAGGGGCTAGCGGGTCCTACGAGCAGTACTTC.

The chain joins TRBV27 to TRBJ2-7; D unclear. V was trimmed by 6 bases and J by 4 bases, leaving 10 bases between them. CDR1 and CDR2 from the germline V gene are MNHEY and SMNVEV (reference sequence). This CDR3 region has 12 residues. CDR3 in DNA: TGTGCCAGCAGGTCAGGCGAGTACGAGCAGTACTTC. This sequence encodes CASRSGEYEQYF.